These 30 T cell receptor beta chains share one sample of origin, sequenced in a study of T cell responses to AZD1222 COVID-19 vaccine. Generated by immunoSEQ multiplex PCR, the TCRdb table keeps only in-frame clones and is missing some. The sample has about 110,000 clones; more than 70% are singletons. The material sequenced was peripheral blood, taken on day 0 of AZD1222 vaccination. All receptors derive from an adult in good health.

This clone appeared a few times. This chain joins TRBV19 and TRBJ2-1, with D unclear. In germline, CDR1 is LNHDA, CDR2 SQIVND (reference sequence). The V end lost 3 bases, the J end lost 7 bases, and 10 bases lay between the germline ends. The CDR3 sequence is 13 residues long. The CDR3 reads CASSMGSPNEQFF. The CDR3 DNA reads TGTGCCAGTAGTATGGGCAGCCCAAATGAGCAGTTCTTC.

The CDR3 DNA reads TGCGCCAGCAGCTTGGGGACAGGGGCCGAGCAGTACGTC. This codes for CASSLGTGAEQYV. V is TRBV5-1 and J is TRBJ2-7, with TRBD1 identical over 9 bases. This CDR3 is built from 13 residues. From germline, CDR1 is SGHRS and CDR2 YFSETQ. V lost 0 bases, J lost 6 bases, and 1 base stayed unmatched.

V usage is TRBV28 and J usage is TRBJ1-6; TRBD1 matches at 9 bases. The CDR3 has 17 residues. Germline V lookup: CDR1 MDHEN, CDR2 SYDVKM. Unmatched junction bases numbered 10, after V lost 2 bases and J lost 8 bases. For the CDR3, the DNA is TGTGCCAGCAGTTTACGGGGGGGACAGGGCGGAGATTCACCCCTCCACTTT. The encoded protein is CASSLRGGQGGDSPLHF.

The chain's CDR3 is CASSLAAAKETQYF. The DNA for the CDR3 is TGCGCCAGCAGCTTGGCCGCTGCAAAAGAGACCCAGTACTTC. The rearrangement links TRBV5-1 to TRBJ2-5; the D is unclear. Germline V lookup: CDR1 SGHRS, CDR2 YFSETQ. The CDR3 covers 14 residues. V lost 0 bases and J lost 3, with 9 bases in between.

This clone appeared once. The rearrangement uses TRBV28 and TRBJ2-1; 8 bases match TRBD1. Germline V gives CDR1 MDHEN, CDR2 SYDVKM. Germline trimming cut 5 bases from V and 8 bases from J; bases unmatched to any gene: 11. This CDR3 spans 15 amino acids. Here the CDR3 DNA reads TGTGCCAGCAGTCTTCCCGGGACAGGCTCGGATGAGCAGTTCTTC. Translating it yields CASSLPGTGSDEQFF.

This rearrangement joins TRBV5-4 to TRBJ1-2; D may be TRBD1 (6 bases). The CDR3 is 14 amino acids. Germline-derived CDR1 and CDR2 are SGHNT and YYREEE (reference sequence). Trimming cost V 5 bases and J 4 bases, with 15 bases left between them. The CDR3 region has the DNA TGTGCCAGCAGTTCAGGGGTGGGGGCCTATGGCTACACCTTC. Translation gives CASSSGVGAYGYTF.

This chain uses TRBV7-9 with TRBJ1-1, with 7 bases matching TRBD1. The J segment lost 10 bases and the V segment lost 5 bases, leaving 7 bases of the junction unmatched. The V gene's germline CDR1 is SEHNR and CDR2 FQNEAQ (reference sequence). The CDR3 has 12 amino acids. Here the CDR3 DNA reads TGTGCCAGCAGCCCGCAGACAGGGCCAGCTTTCTTT. This gives the protein CASSPQTGPAFF.

The rearrangement joins TRBV7-9 to TRBJ1-3, with a possible D match to TRBD1 (5 bases). The CDR3 spans 17 residues. Trimming took 2 bases from V and 0 from J, leaving 14 bases between them. Germline assignment: CDR1 SEHNR and CDR2 FQNEAQ (reference sequence). CDR3 DNA sequence: TGTGCCAGCAGCTTAACCGCAAACAGGAGCTCTGGAAACACCATATATTTT. It is translated as CASSLTANRSSGNTIYF.

This clone was found a few times. V gene TRBV9 combines with J gene TRBJ2-1; tentatively, D is TRBD1 or TRBD2 (5 bases each). V lost 4 bases and J 8 bases, leaving 16 bases between the germline ends. The V gene's germline CDR1 is SGDLS and CDR2 YYNGEE. The CDR3 consists of 14 residues. DNA of the CDR3: TGTGCCAGCAGCCTCCCGGGACGAGGGCATGAGCAGTTCTTC. Protein sequence: CASSLPGRGHEQFF.

The chain is built from TRBV7-2 and TRBJ1-2; D is ambiguous. Deletions cut 5 bases from V and 4 bases from J, with 11 bases between. This CDR3 spans 13 amino acids. Germline CDR1 and CDR2: SGHTA and FQGNSA. The CDR3: CASSPLDGYGYTF. CDR3 bases: TGTGCCAGCAGCCCCTTAGACGGCTATGGCTACACCTTC.

This chain uses TRBV6-2 or TRBV6-3 with TRBJ1-3, with D possibly being TRBD1 (6 bases). Germline CDR1 and CDR2: MNHEY and SVGEGT. V dropped 6 bases and J dropped 0 bases, with 21 bases sitting between them. CDR3 size: 18 residues. The CDR3 loop is CASSSAPGHKASGNTIYF. The CDR3 region has the DNA TGTGCCAGCAGCTCCGCGCCGGGACACAAAGCCTCTGGAAACACCATATATTTT.

The J gene is TRBJ2-3, the V gene TRBV2, with D unresolved. Germline V gene sequence: CDR1 SNHLY, CDR2 FYNNEI. The CDR3 is 15 amino acids. The V end lost 0 bases, the J end lost 4 bases, and 11 bases lay between the germline ends. Here the CDR3 DNA reads TGTGCCAGCAGTGAAGCGCTTGGGCGAGCAGATACGCAGTATTTT. Its translation is CASSEALGRADTQYF.

V gene TRBV30 combines with J gene TRBJ1-3; 7 nucleotides align to TRBD1. The germline V gene has CDR1 GTSNPN and CDR2 SVGIG (reference sequence). The CDR3 has 14 residues. CDR3 nucleotide sequence: TGTGTCTCGATTAAGGGGGCCTCTGGAAACACCATATATTTT. Translation: CVSIKGASGNTIYF.

V usage is TRBV5-5 and J usage is TRBJ2-2, with unresolved D. The length of the CDR3 is 14 residues. Looked up from germline, CDR1 is SGHKS and CDR2 is YYEKEE (reference sequence). V lost 6 bases and J lost 5, with 14 bases in between. The CDR3 DNA follows: TGTGCCAGCACTAACGTTGGGGAAACCGGGGAGCTGTTTTTT. Residues: CASTNVGETGELFF.

The V gene is TRBV7-3, the J gene TRBJ2-1, with 7 bases fitting TRBD2. The CDR3 is 17 amino acids. CDR1 is SGHTA, CDR2 FQGTGA, per germline. The ends lost 5 bases at V and 0 bases at J; junction bases unmatched: 10. The CDR3 reads CASSHTSAGSSYNEQFF. Here the CDR3 DNA reads TGTGCCAGCAGCCATACTAGCGCGGGGAGCTCCTACAATGAGCAGTTCTTC.

J is TRBJ2-3 and V is TRBV3-1 (or the pseudogene TRBV3-2), with D uncertain. V was trimmed by 1 base and J by 1 base, leaving 12 bases between them. The germline V gene encodes CDR1 LGHDT and CDR2 YNNKEL (reference sequence). The CDR3 is made up of 16 amino acids. The CDR3 loop is CASSQGSVGRTDTQYF. In DNA, the CDR3 is TGTGCCAGCAGCCAAGGTTCGGTCGGGCGCACAGATACGCAGTATTTT.

In this sample, this clone turned up once. This rearrangement joins TRBV5-1 to TRBJ1-4; no clear D. The CDR3 consists of 13 residues. V shed 5 bases and J shed 6 bases, with 11 bases lying between them. Germline assignment: CDR1 SGHRS and CDR2 YFSETQ. CDR3 nucleotides: TGCGCCAGCAGAGAAGGTGTGGATGAAAAACTGTTTTTT. This gives the protein CASREGVDEKLFF.

The rearrangement links TRBV5-1 to TRBJ1-2; tentatively, D is TRBD1 (6 bases). This CDR3 comprises 14 residues. The ends were cut back, 0 bases at V and 2 bases at J, with 8 bases in the middle. Germline V gene data show CDR1 as SGHRS and CDR2 as YFSETQ. CDR3 amino acids: CASSLGQVNYGYTF. In nucleotides, the CDR3 is TGCGCCAGCAGCTTGGGACAGGTGAACTATGGCTACACCTTC.

The rearrangement joins TRBV5-1 to TRBJ2-3; D gene unclear. The V gene's germline CDR1 is SGHRS and CDR2 YFSETQ. V lost 0 bases and J lost 0, with 5 bases in between. The CDR3 runs 14 residues. The DNA of the CDR3 is TGCGCCAGCAGCTTGGTTCCTAGCACAGATACGCAGTATTTT. This encodes CASSLVPSTDTQYF.

The chain links TRBV15 to TRBJ2-2; D is undetermined. With 6 bases removed from V and 1 base from J, the gap between germline ends came to 6 bases. Germline-derived CDR1 and CDR2 are LNHNV and YYDKDF (reference sequence). The CDR3 is 13 amino acids. The CDR3 DNA sequence: TGTGCCACCAGACCCGAGAACACCGGGGAGCTGTTTTTT. It translates to CATRPENTGELFF.

This clone was counted between two and nine times. The genes are TRBV7-9 and TRBJ2-7; no clear D. Trimming cost V 7 bases and J 0 bases, with 10 bases left between them. Germline V CDR1 and CDR2: SEHNR, FQNEAQ (reference sequence). The CDR3 has 13 amino acids. CDR3 amino acids: CASIGPSSYEQYF. The CDR3 DNA reads TGTGCCAGCATCGGCCCCAGCTCCTACGAGCAGTACTTC.

V is TRBV27 and J is TRBJ1-2; 7 nucleotides line up with TRBD1. Per the germline V gene, CDR1 is MNHEY and CDR2 is SMNVEV (reference sequence). V gave up 5 bases and J gave up 13 bases; unmatched junction bases: 7. This CDR3 region has 11 residues. This CDR3 reads CASSTGVTLTF. The CDR3 DNA reads as TGTGCCAGCAGTACAGGGGTGACGCTCACCTTC.

With regard to this clone: A junction boundary mismatches the germline segment, possibly from a read error. The chain is built from TRBV6-2 or TRBV6-3 and TRBJ1-2, with a weak D call TRBD1 (5 bases). This CDR3 has 11 residues. Germline values: CDR1 MNHEY, CDR2 SVGEGT. CDR3 sequence: CASSRGLGNTF. The CDR3 DNA reads TGTGCCAGCAGCCGGGGACTTGGCAACACCTTC.

The rearrangement joins TRBV29-1 to TRBJ2-3; 16 bases map to TRBD2. The germline gives CDR1 SQVTM, CDR2 ANQGSEA. This CDR3 comprises 15 residues. V was clipped by 4 bases and J by 5 bases; unmatched bases: 3. The CDR3, as DNA: TGCAGCGTTGGGGGACTAGCGGGAGGGCTAGATACGCAGTATTTT. It encodes CSVGGLAGGLDTQYF.

J is TRBJ2-7 and V is TRBV4-2, with 10 bases matching TRBD1. The germline V gene has CDR1 LGHNA and CDR2 YNFKEQ. V dropped 0 bases and J dropped 5; count of bases not matched to a gene: 7. CDR3 length: 16 residues. This CDR3 is CASSQDVTGGMHEQYF. CDR3 DNA sequence: TGTGCCAGCAGCCAAGATGTGACAGGGGGCATGCACGAGCAGTACTTC.

The CDR3 nucleotides read TGCGCCAGCAGGCGGTTAGGGGGCACCTACGAGCAGTACTTC. Residues: CASRRLGGTYEQYF. V is TRBV5-1 and J is TRBJ2-7, with TRBD1 matching 7 bases. V lost 5 bases and J lost 2; bases outside the gene matches: 7. Germline V gene lookup returns CDR1 SGHRS and CDR2 YFSETQ. The CDR3 is made up of 14 amino acids.

The rearrangement joins TRBV11-3 to TRBJ1-5; the D is unclear. V was clipped by 5 bases and J by 7 bases, with 6 bases between them. From germline, CDR1 is SGHNT and CDR2 YENEEA. The CDR3 spans 11 residues. The CDR3 DNA reads as TGTGCCAGCAGCCGGAAGCAGCCCCAGCATTTT. This codes for CASSRKQPQHF.

This clone was picked up one time. The V and J genes are TRBV29-1 and TRBJ2-1; unclear D gene. This CDR3 has 10 residues. Germline V CDR1 and CDR2: SQVTM, ANQGSEA. The ends were cut back, 3 bases at V and 10 bases at J, with 7 bases in the middle. The CDR3, as DNA: TGCAGCGTTGACGATTCGGAGCAGTTCTTC. This translates into CSVDDSEQFF.

The chain joins TRBV21-1 to TRBJ1-6; TRBD1 reflects the table's D call only, with no check against the DNA. TRBV21-1 is flagged as a pseudogene. The length of the CDR3 is 16 residues. The CDR3 coding sequence is TGTGCCAGCAGCAATTCCCAGGGGGCTGAGAATTCACCCCTCCACTTT. It is translated as CASSNSQGAENSPLHF.

Regarding this clone: The same CDR3 can be traced to other DNA sequences in this sample. The chain links TRBV9 to TRBJ1-1; no clear D gene. The germline gives CDR1 SGDLS, CDR2 YYNGEE. Trimming removed 0 bases at V and 5 bases at J, with 8 bases between. This CDR3 contains 13 residues. The CDR3 nucleotides read TGTGCCAGCAGCGTAGGTATTTCTACTGAAGCTTTCTTT. Protein: CASSVGISTEAFF.